These T cell receptor beta chains were read from a single sample in a study of beta chain features in type 1 diabetes. The method was immunoSEQ multiplex PCR; TCRdb's version includes in-frame clones alone and lacks a portion of them. The data contain some 140,000 clones, approximately 9% of them singletons. The sequencing sample was made of central memory CD4+ T cells from blood. The receptors were gathered from a man younger than 45 with type 1 diabetes. CDR3s leave out the opening cysteine and the closing phenylalanine or tryptophan. Fields, in order: J gene, D gene, V gene, CDR3 protein. The D gene is left open where the match is weak.

TRBJ1-1,-,TRBV6-4,ASSWAPNTEAF
TRBJ2-7,TRBD2,TRBV7-9,ASSSSGGTYEQY
TRBJ2-6,TRBD1,TRBV5-1,ASSVNTGASGANVLT
TRBJ2-2,-,TRBV28,ASSLGPPNTGELF
TRBJ1-2,-,TRBV5-4,ASSSRQFSYGYT
TRBJ2-7,-,TRBV5-4,ASSVEQSSYEQY
TRBJ2-7,-,TRBV9,ASGEGTTPYEQY
TRBJ2-3,-,TRBV5-6,ASSFQATDTQY
TRBJ2-7,-,TRBV27,ASTPSLRDEQY
TRBJ2-3,TRBD1,TRBV19,ASSEGAHGDTQY
TRBJ2-1,TRBD1,TRBV7-9,ASSNLRDSSYNEQF
TRBJ2-7,TRBD2,TRBV2,ASGLDVYEQY
TRBJ2-3,TRBD1,TRBV30,AWIRDRGTDTQY
TRBJ2-5,-,TRBV7-7,ASSIRVDQETQY
TRBJ2-3,-,TRBV5-5,ASSQLTGSTDTQY
TRBJ2-7,TRBD2,TRBV5-1,ASSRSGLASYEQY
TRBJ2-7,TRBD2,TRBV5-1,ASSLGGGPEEQY
TRBJ2-5,TRBD1,TRBV27,ASSRQGGGETQY
TRBJ1-5,-,TRBV19,ASSIGRMGSH
TRBJ2-2,-,TRBV18,ASSPDRINTGELF
TRBJ2-7,-,TRBV6-5,ASSYSSRVSYEQY
TRBJ1-2,TRBD1,TRBV5-1,ASSLEGLGQGYGYT
TRBJ1-2,-,TRBV28,ASRPGGAEGYT
TRBJ2-5,-,TRBV5-1,ASSLAPDYQETQY
TRBJ2-2,-,TRBV5-6,ASSYSYTGELF
TRBJ1-1,-,TRBV29-1,SLTRGARTEAF
TRBJ1-5,TRBD1,TRBV12-5,ASVIQGGGQPQH
TRBJ1-2,TRBD1,TRBV5-1,ASSAGQGVQIGYT
TRBJ1-6,TRBD1,TRBV18,ASSPQGVGNSPLH
TRBJ2-6,-,TRBV14,ASSQRRGTLSGANVLT
TRBJ2-7,TRBD1,TRBV5-4,ASSRTGTDYEQY
TRBJ1-5,-,TRBV5-6,ASSKAGGDQPQH
TRBJ2-5,TRBD2,TRBV9,ASSVTSVQETQY
TRBJ1-4,TRBD1,TRBV28,ASSRQGTNEKLF
TRBJ1-5,TRBD1,TRBV30,ALGTVNSNQPQH
TRBJ1-6,-,TRBV6-5,ASSLEEAPLH
TRBJ1-6,-,TRBV28,ASSFYGDTNSPLH
TRBJ2-7,-,TRBV30,AWNRASYEQY
TRBJ1-1,-,TRBV7-2,ASSPFGKNTEAF
TRBJ1-4,-,TRBV7-9,ASSLVREKLF
TRBJ1-3,-,TRBV9,ASSVQGISGNTIY
TRBJ1-1,TRBD1,TRBV28,ASSLTGGSEAF
TRBJ2-3,TRBD2,TRBV7-2,ASNYLGGLASTDTQY
TRBJ2-1,TRBD2,TRBV7-3,ASSPRGGGINRGEQF
TRBJ1-1,TRBD1,TRBV11-1,ASSSRAGQGGTEAF
TRBJ1-6,-,TRBV19,ASHPLGRESPLH
TRBJ2-5,-,TRBV25-1,ASSPRWEAVGTQY
TRBJ2-3,-,TRBV7-9,ASSLSAGRTDTQY
TRBJ2-1,TRBD2,TRBV10-3,ATISGGDEQF
TRBJ2-7,-,TRBV6-6,ASKPGQDPYEQY
TRBJ1-2,TRBD1,TRBV14,ASSLRQGWNYGYT
TRBJ1-6,-,TRBV2,ASSGQGGSPLH